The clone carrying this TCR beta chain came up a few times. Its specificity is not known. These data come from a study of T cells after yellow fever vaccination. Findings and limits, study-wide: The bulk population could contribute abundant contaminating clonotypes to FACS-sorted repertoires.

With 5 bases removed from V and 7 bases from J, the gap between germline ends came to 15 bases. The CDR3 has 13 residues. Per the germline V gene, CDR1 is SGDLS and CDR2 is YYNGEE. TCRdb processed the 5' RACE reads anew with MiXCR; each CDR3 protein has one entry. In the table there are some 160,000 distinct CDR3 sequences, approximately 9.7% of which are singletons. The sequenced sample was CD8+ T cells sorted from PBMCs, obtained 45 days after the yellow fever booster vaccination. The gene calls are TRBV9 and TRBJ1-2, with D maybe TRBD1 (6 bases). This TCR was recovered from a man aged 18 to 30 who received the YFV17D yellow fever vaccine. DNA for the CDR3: TGTGCCAGCAGGGGAGGGGGAGCTGGTGGCTACACCTTC. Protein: CASRGGGAGGYTF.